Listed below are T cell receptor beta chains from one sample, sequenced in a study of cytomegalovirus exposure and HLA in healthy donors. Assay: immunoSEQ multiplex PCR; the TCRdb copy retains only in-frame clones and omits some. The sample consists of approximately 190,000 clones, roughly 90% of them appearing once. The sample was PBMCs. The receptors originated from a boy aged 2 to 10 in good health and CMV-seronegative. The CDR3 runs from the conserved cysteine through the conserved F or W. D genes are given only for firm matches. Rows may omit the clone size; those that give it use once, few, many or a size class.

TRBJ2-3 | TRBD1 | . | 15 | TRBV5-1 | CASSLEGAGLDTQYF | TGCGCCAGCAGCTTGGAGGGGGCGGGCTTGGATACGCAGTATTTT
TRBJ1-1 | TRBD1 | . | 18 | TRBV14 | CASSQDTYRGNGFTEAFF | TGTGCCAGCAGCCAAGATACATACAGGGGCAATGGGTTCACTGAAGCTTTCTTT
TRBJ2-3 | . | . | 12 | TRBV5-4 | CASSSTGDTQYF | TGTGCCAGCAGCTCAACAGGGGATACGCAGTATTTT
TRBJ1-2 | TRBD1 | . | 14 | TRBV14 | CASSHAGTGGGYTF | TGTGCCAGCAGCCACGCCGGGACAGGGGGTGGCTACACCTTC
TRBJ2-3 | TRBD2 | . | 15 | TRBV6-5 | CASSSLREGRDTQYF | TGTGCCAGCAGCTCCCTAAGGGAGGGGAGGGATACGCAGTATTTT
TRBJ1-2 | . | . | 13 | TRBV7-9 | CASSLQGRHGYTF | TGTGCCAGCAGCTTACAGGGAAGACATGGCTACACCTTC
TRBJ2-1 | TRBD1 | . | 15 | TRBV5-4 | CASSSKDRGGGEQFF | TGTGCCAGCAGCTCGAAGGACAGGGGAGGTGGTGAGCAGTTCTTC
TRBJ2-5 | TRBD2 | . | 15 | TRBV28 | CASSLGGLAGATQYF | TGTGCCAGCAGCTTGGGTGGACTAGCGGGAGCAACCCAGTACTTC
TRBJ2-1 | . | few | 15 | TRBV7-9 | CASSFLGRTDNEQFF | TGTGCCAGCAGCTTTCTAGGGCGGACAGACAATGAGCAGTTCTTC
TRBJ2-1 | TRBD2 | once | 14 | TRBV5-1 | CASSFPGLVNEQFF | TGCGCCAGCAGCTTCCCTGGACTAGTGAATGAGCAGTTCTTC
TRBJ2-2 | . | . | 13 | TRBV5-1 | CASSLVAAGELFF | TGCGCCAGCAGCTTGGTGGCAGCCGGGGAGCTGTTTTTT
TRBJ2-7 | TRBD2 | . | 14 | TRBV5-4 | CASSLAGAGDEQYF | TGTGCCAGCAGCTTAGCGGGAGCGGGGGACGAGCAGTACTTC
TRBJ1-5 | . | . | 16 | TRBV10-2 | CASSETTAGRNQPQHF | TGCGCCAGCAGTGAGACGACGGCGGGTCGCAATCAGCCCCAGCATTTT
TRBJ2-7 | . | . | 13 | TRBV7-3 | CASSLVSGYEQYF | TGTGCCAGCAGCTTAGTATCGGGTTACGAGCAGTACTTC
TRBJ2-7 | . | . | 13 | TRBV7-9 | CASSFTESYEQYF | TGTGCCAGCAGCTTCACGGAGTCCTACGAGCAGTACTTC
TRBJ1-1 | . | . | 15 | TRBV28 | CASASGRGRTLEAFF | TGTGCCAGCGCATCAGGGCGGGGCAGGACTCTAGAAGCTTTCTTT
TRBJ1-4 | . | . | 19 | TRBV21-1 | CASSNEILRQGSTNEKLFF | TGTGCCAGCAGCAACGAAATTTTACGACAGGGGTCAACTAATGAAAAACTGTTTTTT
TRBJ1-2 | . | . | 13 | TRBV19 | CASSMEGMDGYTF | TGTGCCAGTAGTATGGAGGGGATGGATGGCTACACCTTC
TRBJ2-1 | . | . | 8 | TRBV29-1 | CSADFQFF | TGCAGCGCGGACTTCCAGTTCTTC
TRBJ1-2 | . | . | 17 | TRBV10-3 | CAIGRVARQEANYGYTF | TGTGCCATCGGGCGGGTGGCTCGACAAGAAGCTAACTATGGCTACACCTTC
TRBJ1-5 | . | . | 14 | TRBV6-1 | CASSESAGDQPQHF | TGTGCCAGCAGTGAAAGTGCAGGGGACCAGCCCCAGCATTTT
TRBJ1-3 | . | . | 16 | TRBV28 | CASSVAGVSSGNTIYF | TGTGCCAGCAGTGTAGCGGGGGTCTCCTCTGGAAACACCATATATTTT
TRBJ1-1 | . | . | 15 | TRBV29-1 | CSVALTYGVNTEAFF | TGCAGCGTCGCTCTCACCTACGGGGTGAACACTGAAGCTTTCTTT
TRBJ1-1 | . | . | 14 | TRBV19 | CASSIGGENTEAFF | TGTGCCAGTAGTATTGGAGGAGAGAACACTGAAGCTTTCTTT
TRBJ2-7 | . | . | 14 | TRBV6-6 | CASSYATAVTEQYF | TGTGCCAGCAGTTACGCTACGGCGGTTACGGAGCAGTACTTC
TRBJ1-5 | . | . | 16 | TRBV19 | CASSIVWAGADQPQHF | TGTGCCAGTAGTATAGTGTGGGCAGGGGCGGACCAGCCCCAGCATTTT
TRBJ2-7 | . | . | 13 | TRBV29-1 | CSVRDTNIDEQYF | TGCAGCGTCCGGGACACTAATATCGACGAGCAGTACTTC
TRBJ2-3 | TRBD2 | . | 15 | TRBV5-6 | CASSSGGRAPDTQYF | TGTGCCAGCAGCTCGGGCGGGAGGGCCCCAGATACGCAGTATTTT
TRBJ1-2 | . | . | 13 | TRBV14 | CASSQATSYGYTF | TGTGCCAGCAGCCAAGCAACCAGCTATGGCTACACCTTC
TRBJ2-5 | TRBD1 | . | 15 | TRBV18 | CASSPRQGLGETQYF | TGTGCCAGCTCTCCAAGACAGGGTCTAGGGGAGACCCAGTACTTC
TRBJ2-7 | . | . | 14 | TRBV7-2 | CASSLDVTEGWEYF | TGTGCCAGCAGCTTAGATGTGACGGAGGGTTGGGAGTACTTC
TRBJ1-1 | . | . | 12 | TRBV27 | CASRRWSTEAFF | TGTGCCAGCAGACGGTGGAGCACTGAAGCTTTCTTT
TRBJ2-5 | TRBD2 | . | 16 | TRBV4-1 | CASSLAVDWGGETQYF | TGCGCCAGCAGCCTCGCAGTGGATTGGGGGGGAGAGACCCAGTACTTC
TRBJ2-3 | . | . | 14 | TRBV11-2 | CATRVAGFTDTQYF | TGTGCCACCCGCGTGGCGGGGTTCACAGATACGCAGTATTTT
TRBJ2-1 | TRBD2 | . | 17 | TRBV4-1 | CASSHTSGGAPNNEQFF | TGCGCCAGCAGCCATACTAGCGGGGGGGCCCCCAACAATGAGCAGTTCTTC
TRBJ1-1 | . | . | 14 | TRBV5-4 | CASSLDQMNTEAFF | TGTGCCAGCAGCTTGGACCAGATGAACACTGAAGCTTTCTTT
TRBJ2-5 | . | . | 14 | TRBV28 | CASSLGMGRETQYF | TGTGCCAGCAGTTTAGGTATGGGGAGAGAGACCCAGTACTTC
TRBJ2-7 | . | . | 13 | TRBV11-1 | CASSVWRGIEQYF | TGTGCCAGCAGCGTTTGGAGGGGAATCGAGCAGTACTTC
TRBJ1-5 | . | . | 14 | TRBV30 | CAWSLGQMGQPQHF | TGTGCCTGGAGTCTTGGACAGATGGGCCAGCCCCAGCATTTT
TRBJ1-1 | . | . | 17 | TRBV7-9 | CASSLSLRGVVGTEAFF | TGTGCCAGCAGCTTATCTCTTCGGGGGGTGGTTGGCACTGAAGCTTTCTTT
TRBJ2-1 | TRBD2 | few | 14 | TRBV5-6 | CASSLSGVYNEQFF | TGTGCCAGCAGCTTGAGCGGGGTGTACAATGAGCAGTTCTTC
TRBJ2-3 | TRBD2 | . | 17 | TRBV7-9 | CASSLPTGGPSTDTQYF | TGTGCCAGCAGCTTACCTACGGGAGGGCCTAGCACAGATACGCAGTATTTT
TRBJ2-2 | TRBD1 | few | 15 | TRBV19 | CASNPRTGGTGELFF | TGTGCCAGTAACCCCAGGACAGGTGGTACCGGGGAGCTGTTTTTT
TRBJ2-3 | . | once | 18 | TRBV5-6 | CASSLRATVELWTDTQYF | TGTGCCAGCAGCTTGAGGGCGACAGTTGAATTGTGGACAGATACGCAGTATTTT
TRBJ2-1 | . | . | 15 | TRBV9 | CASTYLGDPYNEQFF | TGTGCCAGCACATACTTAGGGGATCCTTACAATGAGCAGTTCTTC
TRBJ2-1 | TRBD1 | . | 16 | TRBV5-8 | CASTSWGRGRGNEQFF | TGTGCCAGCACCTCTTGGGGCAGGGGGCGCGGAAATGAGCAGTTCTTC
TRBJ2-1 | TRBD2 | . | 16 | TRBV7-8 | CASSQTSGRIYNEQFF | TGTGCCAGCAGCCAGACTAGCGGGAGGATTTACAATGAGCAGTTCTTC
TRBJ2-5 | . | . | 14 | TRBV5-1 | CASSFLGAKETQYF | TGCGCCAGCAGCTTTTTGGGGGCGAAAGAGACCCAGTACTTC
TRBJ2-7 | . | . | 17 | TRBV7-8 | CASSLRGRWQAGDEQYF | TGTGCCAGCAGTCTCAGGGGACGGTGGCAGGCCGGAGACGAGCAGTACTTC
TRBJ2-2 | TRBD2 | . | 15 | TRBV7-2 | CASSLTSGNTGELFF | TGTGCCAGCAGCCTCACTAGCGGTAACACCGGGGAGCTGTTTTTT
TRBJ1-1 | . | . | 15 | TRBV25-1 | CASMFSSLLNTEAFF | TGTGCCAGCATGTTTTCCAGTTTGTTGAACACTGAAGCTTTCTTT
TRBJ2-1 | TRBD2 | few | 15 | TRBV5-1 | CASSLKLAGDGEQFF | TGCGCCAGCAGCTTGAAACTAGCGGGAGACGGTGAGCAGTTCTTC
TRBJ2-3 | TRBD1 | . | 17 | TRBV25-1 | CASSPRTGGFFTDTQYF | TGTGCCAGCAGTCCCCGGACAGGGGGTTTTTTCACAGATACGCAGTATTTT
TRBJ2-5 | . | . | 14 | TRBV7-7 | CASSLGGFQETQYF | TGTGCCAGCAGCTTAGGCGGCTTCCAAGAGACCCAGTACTTC
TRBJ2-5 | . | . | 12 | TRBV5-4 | CASSFKGETQYF | TGTGCCAGCAGCTTTAAGGGGGAGACCCAGTACTTC
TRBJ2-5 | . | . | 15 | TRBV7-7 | CASSARMGRGETQYF | TGTGCCAGCAGCGCGCGGATGGGTCGAGGGGAGACCCAGTACTTC
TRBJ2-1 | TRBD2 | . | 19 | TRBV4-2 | CASSPKARASGTSYNEQFF | TGTGCCAGCAGCCCAAAGGCGAGGGCTAGCGGGACCTCCTACAATGAGCAGTTCTTC
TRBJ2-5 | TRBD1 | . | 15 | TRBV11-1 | CASRSPGQGHETQYF | TGTGCCAGCAGGTCTCCGGGACAGGGCCATGAGACCCAGTACTTC